The 19 T cell receptor beta chains below come from one sample, sequenced in a study of graft-versus-host responses after intestinal transplantation. TCRdb's table, derived via immunoSEQ multiplex PCR, lists solely in-frame clones and lacks some. The table includes 35,000 to 45,000 clones, over 85% detected once. Specimen: PBMCs, collected 260 to 280 days after transplant. These receptors all come from a human patient who received an intestinal transplant, so some T cells may come from the graft donor.

V and J are TRBV7-9 and TRBJ1-3; no definite D call. This CDR3 region has 14 residues. CDR1 and CDR2 from the germline V gene are SEHNR and FQNEAQ (reference sequence). The V and J ends lost 5 bases and 2 bases respectively, with 10 bases between them. DNA for the CDR3: TGTGCCAGCAGCCCCCGCCGGGCTGGAAACACCATATATTTT. Translating it yields CASSPRRAGNTIYF.

The chain recombines TRBV2 with TRBJ2-7, with D perhaps matching TRBD1 or TRBD2 (5 bases each). This CDR3 region has 13 residues. Trimming removed 6 bases from V and 3 bases from J, with 12 bases in between. CDR1 is SNHLY, CDR2 FYNNEI, per germline. CDR3 sequence (DNA): TGTGCCAGCAGCAGTGAGAGGGGCTACGAGCAGTACTTC. Residues: CASSSERGYEQYF.

V usage is TRBV12-5 and J usage is TRBJ2-3, with a weak D call TRBD1 (8 bases). From germline, CDR1 is LGHNT and CDR2 FRNRAP. Deletions cut 4 bases from V and 1 base from J, with 21 bases between. The CDR3 spans 18 residues. This CDR3 is CASGSGAGGAGGTDTQYF. The CDR3 nucleotides are TGTGCTAGTGGTTCTGGTGCAGGGGGCGCGGGGGGCACAGATACGCAGTATTTT. The variable domain in full, completed from reference TRBV12-5 and TRBJ2-3, reads DARVTQTPRHKVTEMGQEVTMRCQPILGHNTVFWYRQTMMQGLELLAYFRNRAPLDDSGMPKDRFSAEMPDATLATLKIQPSEPRDSAVYFCASGSGAGGAGGTDTQYFGPGTRLTVL.

CDR3 sequence reads: CAWSRVSSGANVLTF. CDR3 in DNA: TGTGCCTGGAGTAGGGTAAGCTCTGGGGCCAACGTCCTGACTTTC. The chain employs TRBV30 and TRBJ2-6; the D is unclear. V was trimmed by 2 bases and J by 0 bases, leaving 8 bases between them. CDR1 GTSNPN and CDR2 SVGIG come from the germline V gene (reference sequence). The CDR3 sequence is 15 residues long.

V and J are TRBV5-1 and TRBJ1-1; a possible D gene is TRBD1 (5 bases). Trimming left V 6 bases short and J 8 bases short, with 17 bases between. Germline CDR1 and CDR2: SGHRS and YFSETQ. The CDR3 consists of 13 residues. This CDR3 is CASKDMSYKEAFF. In DNA form, the CDR3 reads TGCGCCAGCAAGGACATGAGCTATAAGGAAGCTTTCTTT.

The chain uses TRBV12-5 and TRBJ1-2; no clear D gene. Germline lookup yields CDR1 LGHNT and CDR2 FRNRAP. The CDR3 has 16 residues. V lost 0 bases and J lost 1, with 12 bases in between. The CDR3 loop reads CASGLVRSRLNYGYTF. The CDR3 DNA follows: TGTGCTAGTGGTTTGGTACGAAGTCGGCTTAACTATGGCTACACCTTC.

The CDR3 nucleotides are TGTGCCAGCAGTACGCCCCTGGGGGGTTCGAATGGCTACACCTTC. This codes for CASSTPLGGSNGYTF. The J gene is TRBJ1-2, the V gene TRBV6-5; maybe TRBD1 (5 bases). This CDR3 contains 15 residues. CDR1 is MNHEY and CDR2 is SVGAGI in the germline V gene. V was trimmed by 5 bases and J by 6 bases, leaving 19 bases between them.

This clone is a singleton in its sample. The chain recombines TRBV7-2 with TRBJ1-6, with unresolved D. Germline CDR1 and CDR2: SGHTA and FQGNSA. The V and J ends lost 5 bases and 0 bases respectively, with 14 bases between them. The CDR3 runs 17 residues. CDR3 DNA sequence: TGTGCCAGCAGCCCAGATTCTGGTAGCTCCTATAATTCACCCCTCCACTTT. This encodes CASSPDSGSSYNSPLHF.

The chain employs TRBV27 and TRBJ2-1, with TRBD2 matching over 8 bases. Germline V CDR1 and CDR2: MNHEY, SMNVEV (reference sequence). Trimming at V came to 0 bases and at J to 8 bases, leaving 15 bases not matched to a gene. The CDR3 spans 18 residues. The chain's CDR3 is CASSLSRGAQPGRYEQFF. CDR3 in DNA: TGTGCCAGCAGTTTATCGCGGGGGGCGCAGCCCGGGAGGTATGAGCAGTTCTTC.

The chain employs TRBV5-6 and TRBJ1-6; D uncertain. The CDR3 runs to 12 residues. Per germline, CDR1 SGHDT and CDR2 YYEEEE. The V end lost 1 base, the J end lost 7 bases, and 3 bases lay between the germline ends. As DNA, the CDR3 is TGTGCCAGCAGCTTGAGCAATTCACCCCTCCACTTT. This encodes CASSLSNSPLHF.

This chain connects TRBV2 to TRBJ2-3; possible D gene TRBD2, 5 bases. Per the germline V gene, CDR1 is SNHLY and CDR2 is FYNNEI. The CDR3 totals 13 residues. V lost 1 base and J 6 bases, leaving 8 bases between the germline ends. CDR3 nucleotides: TGTGCCAGCAGTGAAGTTACGGGGGATACGCAGTATTTT. It translates to CASSEVTGDTQYF.

The rearrangement uses TRBV19 and TRBJ1-5, with D perhaps TRBD1 (5 bases). The V and J ends lost 3 bases and 0 bases respectively, with 15 bases between them. The CDR3 runs to 17 residues. Germline V gene data show CDR1 as LNHDA and CDR2 as SQIVND (reference sequence). This chain's CDR3 is CASSMVKGDNSNQPQHF. The CDR3 DNA is TGTGCCAGTAGTATGGTCAAAGGGGATAATAGCAATCAGCCCCAGCATTTT.

J is TRBJ2-5 and V is TRBV29-1; possibly TRBD2 for D (7 bases). Germline CDR1 and CDR2: SQVTM and ANQGSEA. The CDR3 covers 13 residues. CDR3 protein: CSFEGGGPETQYF. CDR3 sequence (DNA): TGCAGTTTCGAGGGGGGGGGACCTGAGACCCAGTACTTC.

The rearrangement uses TRBV11-2 and TRBJ1-1; D remains ambiguous. This CDR3 is 11 amino acids long. With 3 bases removed from V and 2 bases from J, the gap between germline ends came to 1 base. Germline values: CDR1 SGHAT, CDR2 FQNNGV. The CDR3 protein is CASSFNTEAFF. For the CDR3, the DNA is TGTGCCAGCAGCTTTAACACTGAAGCTTTCTTT.

The V call is TRBV5-1, the J call TRBJ1-1; 9 bases fit TRBD1. V lost 3 bases to trimming and J lost 7 bases; unmatched junction nucleotides: 10. Germline V gene data show CDR1 as SGHRS and CDR2 as YFSETQ. CDR3 length equals 15 residues. The CDR3 nucleotides are TGCGCCAGCAGCTCATCACAGGGGGCGATTGGTGAAGCTTTCTTT. Amino acid sequence: CASSSSQGAIGEAFF.

The chain joins TRBV4-1 to TRBJ2-1, with D perhaps TRBD1 or TRBD2 (5 bases each). Per germline, CDR1 MGHRA and CDR2 YSYEKL. V was pared by 4 bases and J by 1 base, with 14 bases between. The CDR3 covers 16 residues. CDR3 sequence (DNA): TGCGCCAGCAGCCCAGTCCCGGGGCCGTCCTACAATGAGCAGTTCTTC. Protein: CASSPVPGPSYNEQFF.

The chain links TRBV10-3 to TRBJ2-3; D possibly corresponds to TRBD1 (5 bases). The CDR3 is made up of 15 amino acids. Germline V gene sequence: CDR1 ENHRY, CDR2 SYGVKD. The V end was cut by 5 bases, the J end by 0 bases, with 12 bases between. CDR3 amino acids: CAISYKGSSTDTQYF. The DNA for the CDR3 is TGTGCCATCAGTTACAAGGGGTCTAGCACAGATACGCAGTATTTT.

The gene calls are TRBV6-1 and TRBJ2-3; TRBD2 matches 9 bases. The CDR3 totals 15 residues. Germline V gene lookup returns CDR1 MNHNS and CDR2 SASEGT. The trim removed 6 bases at V and 1 base at J, leaving 5 bases unmatched. CDR3 amino acids: CASRSSGGRTDTQYF. The CDR3 DNA reads TGTGCCAGCAGATCCAGCGGGGGGCGCACAGATACGCAGTATTTT.

The V and J genes are TRBV19 and TRBJ1-1; D is unresolved. The germline V gene has CDR1 LNHDA and CDR2 SQIVND (reference sequence). This CDR3 has 13 amino acids. With 2 bases removed from V and 4 bases from J, the gap between germline ends came to 8 bases. The CDR3: CASSISRGTEAFF. The DNA for the CDR3 is TGTGCCAGTAGTATAAGTCGGGGCACTGAAGCTTTCTTT.